The 26 T cell receptor beta chains given below trace back to one sample, sequenced in a study of blood T cells in healthy people across ages. The use of a sample-barcoded 5' primer and a J-beta primer mix characterized a second PCR of roughly 6 to 11 cycles. TCRdb re-analysed the 5' RACE reads in MiXCR, keeping a single row per CDR3 protein. The profile shows around 1,800,000 distinct CDR3 sequences, more than 35% of them singletons. The sample was blood. Receptor source: a human donor in good health.

This clonotype was detected only a few times. V usage is TRBV5-1 and J usage is TRBJ2-7; TRBD2 matches 8 bases. V lost 4 bases, J lost 2 bases, and 8 bases stayed unmatched. The CDR3 spans 15 residues. The germline gives CDR1 SGHRS, CDR2 YFSETQ. In nucleotides, the CDR3 is TGCGCCAGCAGCCCAGAGAGCGGGGGTCCCTACGAGCAGTACTTC. This codes for CASSPESGGPYEQYF.

Here the CDR3 DNA reads TGCGCCAGCAGTCCTAACCCCAGGGGCGGCGGCTACACCTTC. As protein: CASSPNPRGGGYTF. The chain joins TRBV5-1 to TRBJ1-2, with a possible D match to TRBD1 (6 bases). In germline, CDR1 is SGHRS, CDR2 YFSETQ. Deletions cut 5 bases from V and 8 bases from J, with 19 bases between. The CDR3 is 14 amino acids.

This clonotype was counted at least ten times. V is TRBV6-6 and J is TRBJ2-7; 7 bases match TRBD1. V was pared by 10 bases and J by 5 bases, with 11 bases of the junction left unmatched. The CDR3 is 13 amino acids. Germline CDR1 is MNHNY and CDR2 is SVGAGI (reference sequence). The CDR3, as DNA: TGTGCCAACCCGACAGGGTTGATAGACGAGCAGTACTTC. Protein product: CANPTGLIDEQYF.

The chain has TRBV5-1 and TRBJ2-4; D unclear. Near its end, the DNA agrees better with TRBJ2-7, so the J call may be wrong. This CDR3 is built from 15 residues. Germline CDR1 SGHRS, CDR2 YFSETQ. CDR3 residues: CASSFFYPTTYEQYF. The CDR3 DNA sequence: TGCGCCAGCAGCTTCTTTTATCCCACAACCTACGAGCAGTACTTC.

The V call is TRBV6-5, the J call TRBJ2-1, with D possibly matching TRBD1 (6 bases). Germline values: CDR1 MNHEY, CDR2 SVGAGI. V dropped 5 bases and J dropped 8 bases, with 22 bases sitting between them. This CDR3 comprises 16 residues. The CDR3 region is CASSQQWGRRFHEQFF. Written as DNA, the CDR3 is TGTGCCAGCAGTCAACAATGGGGGCGCCGGTTCCATGAGCAGTTCTTC.

The genes are TRBV7-2 and TRBJ2-7; 8 bases align to TRBD1. The germline CDR1 and CDR2 sequences are SGHTA and FQGNSA. V trimming: 5 bases; J trimming: 6 bases; junction bases outside the gene matches: 9. The CDR3 is 14 residues long. The CDR3 reads CASSRRPGGREQYF. Here the CDR3 DNA reads TGTGCCAGCAGCAGACGACCAGGGGGCCGCGAGCAGTACTTC.

V and J are TRBV20-1 and TRBJ2-3, with 9 nucleotides matching TRBD1. CDR1 and CDR2 from the germline V gene are DFQATT and SNEGSKA (reference sequence). The CDR3 runs to 15 residues. The V gene end was trimmed by 6 bases and the J gene end by 1 base; junction bases not matched to a gene: 8. The CDR3 region has the DNA TGCAGTGCCAGGCTCGGGACAGGGTGCACAGATACGCAGTATTTT. Translated, it gives CSARLGTGCTDTQYF.

V is TRBV7-2 and J is TRBJ1-5, with 10 bases fitting TRBD1. CDR3 length: 17 residues. Germline V lookup: CDR1 SGHTA, CDR2 FQGNSA. After removal of 5 bases from V and 2 bases from J, the junction contained 9 bases not matched to a gene. DNA for the CDR3: TGTGCCAGCAGCGCCGTGGACAGGGGGTCGGGCAATCAGCCCCAGCATTTT. Translated, it gives CASSAVDRGSGNQPQHF. The variable domain in full, with the rest retrieved from reference TRBV7-2 and TRBJ1-5, is GAGVSQSPSNKVTEKGKDVELRCDPISGHTALYWYRQSLGQGLEFLIYFQGNSAPDKSGLPSDRFSAERTGGSVSTLTIQRTQQEDSAVYLCASSAVDRGSGNQPQHFGDGTRLSIL.

CDR3 DNA: TGTGCCAGCTCACCCACCTTCCGCATAGAGCAAGAGACCCAGTACTTC. This encodes CASSPTFRIEQETQYF. The rearrangement links TRBV18 to TRBJ2-5; D is uncertain. The V and J ends lost 3 bases and 2 bases respectively, with 16 bases between them. Germline CDR1 and CDR2: KGHSH and LQKENI. This CDR3 has 16 amino acids.

Only a few counts were recorded for this clonotype. V and J are TRBV27 and TRBJ2-4; D possibly uses TRBD1 or TRBD2 (5 bases each). The germline V gene encodes CDR1 MNHEY and CDR2 SMNVEV (reference sequence). CDR3 length: 14 residues. Trimming stripped 3 bases from V and 7 bases from J, with 13 bases between. The CDR3 DNA is TGTGCCAGCAGTTTCCGGGACCCAAGGAACATTCAGTACTTC. Translating it yields CASSFRDPRNIQYF.

There are a few counts of this clonotype. At one boundary the junction diverges from the germline segment, which might be a read error. This chain links TRBV29-1 with TRBJ2-1; D remains unclear. Per the germline V gene, CDR1 is SQVTM and CDR2 is ANQGSEA. The CDR3 is 12 amino acids. CDR3 protein: CSVEGGFDERFF. The CDR3 bases are TGCAGCGTTGAAGGGGGTTTCGATGAGCGGTTCTTC.

The CDR3 DNA reads TGTGCCACCAGTGATTTGGGACAGGGTTCAAGGAATGAGCAGTTCTTC. Its protein product is CATSDLGQGSRNEQFF. The chain links TRBV24-1 to TRBJ2-1, with TRBD1 matching over 8 bases. The germline V gene encodes CDR1 KGHDR and CDR2 SFDVKD. Unmatched junction bases numbered 7, after V lost 0 bases and J lost 7 bases. The CDR3 covers 16 residues.

With regard to this clonotype: A read error may produce the germline difference seen at one junction end. The chain couples TRBV7-2 to TRBJ2-4; D gene unclear. The end of the DNA is better explained by TRBJ2-7, so the J call may be wrong. Per germline, CDR1 SGHTA and CDR2 FQGNSA. CDR3 length: 12 residues. Written as DNA, the CDR3 is TGTGCCAACAGCTTAGTCTCCTACGAGCAGTACTTC. This translates into CANSLVSYEQYF.

This clonotype was counted a few times. The chain carries TRBV9 and TRBJ2-1, with D perhaps matching TRBD2 (7 bases). V was pared by 2 bases and J by 13 bases, with 22 bases between. The CDR3 extends over 15 amino acids. Germline CDR1 reads SGDLS; CDR2 reads YYNGEE. CDR3 nucleotide sequence: TGTGCCAGCAGCGTTAGTAGGGGGGGCCTGCCCACTCAGTTCTTC. It specifies CASSVSRGGLPTQFF.

The table lists this clonotype with a few counts. This sequence joins TRBV28 and TRBJ2-7; D not resolved. V lost 4 bases and J 2 bases, leaving 15 bases between the germline ends. The CDR3 has 15 amino acids. Germline CDR1 is MDHEN and CDR2 is SYDVKM. The CDR3 bases are TGTGCCAGCAGTTCCGGGCCTAGGGTCACCTACGAGCAGTACTTC. Amino acid sequence: CASSSGPRVTYEQYF.

The J gene is TRBJ2-3, the V gene TRBV12-3 or TRBV12-4, with D tentatively TRBD1 (6 bases). This CDR3 is built from 16 residues. V was pared by 5 bases and J by 0 bases, with 15 bases between. The chain's CDR3 is CASSPQRTASTDTQYF. CDR3 sequence (DNA): TGTGCCAGCAGTCCCCAAAGGACAGCTAGCACAGATACGCAGTATTTT.

This chain connects TRBV25-1 to TRBJ1-4; 7 bases map to TRBD1. The CDR3 totals 16 residues. Germline lookup yields CDR1 MGHDK and CDR2 SYGVNS. V trimming: 1 base; J trimming: 5 bases; junction bases outside the gene matches: 7. This CDR3 reads CASSEFQTGPNEKLFF. The DNA of the CDR3 is TGTGCCAGCAGTGAATTCCAGACAGGGCCAAATGAAAAACTGTTTTTT.

This clonotype was counted only a few times. This sequence joins TRBV6-5 and TRBJ1-1; no clear D. Germline loops: CDR1 MNHEY, CDR2 SVGAGI. The CDR3 has 13 residues. Trimming stripped 6 bases from V and 11 bases from J, with 19 bases between. In DNA form, the CDR3 reads TGTGCCAGCAGAATACCTGAGGGTCCCCTGGCTTTCTTT. Its protein product is CASRIPEGPLAFF.

This clonotype has at least ten counts. The gene calls are TRBV7-2 and TRBJ1-2; maybe TRBD1 (5 bases). CDR1 and CDR2 from the germline V gene are SGHTA and FQGNSA. CDR3 size: 13 residues. V shed 1 base and J shed 7 bases, with 10 bases lying between them. The CDR3 DNA follows: TGTGCCAGCAGCTTAGAGGGGTACGGTGGCTACACCTTC. Its translation is CASSLEGYGGYTF.

This clonotype has just a few counts. This chain uses TRBV20-1 with TRBJ2-4; the match to TRBD2 covers 7 bases. J lost 15 bases, V lost 5 bases, and 13 bases had no gene match. Germline-derived CDR1 and CDR2 are DFQATT and SNEGSKA (reference sequence). This CDR3 region has 12 residues. The CDR3 sequence: CSAPGRGDPRYF. DNA for the CDR3: TGCAGTGCTCCAGGACGGGGGGATCCCCGGTACTTC.

On this clonotype: One junction end disagrees with the germline gene, perhaps due to a read error. The chain uses TRBV7-2 and TRBJ2-7; possible D gene TRBD2, 6 bases. The V gene's germline CDR1 is SGHTA and CDR2 FQGNSA. This CDR3 contains 12 residues. CDR3 sequence: CASSLGGVERYF. The CDR3 region has the DNA TGTGCCAGCAGCCTCGGGGGAGTCGAGCGGTACTTC.

This clonotype has only a few counts. DNA for the CDR3: TGTGCCAGCACCTCAGTAGCTAATGAAAAACTGTTTTTT. It yields the protein CASTSVANEKLFF. The chain combines TRBV27 with TRBJ1-4; D unclear. Germline V CDR1 and CDR2: MNHEY, SMNVEV (reference sequence). The V end lost 7 bases, the J end lost 3 bases, and 9 bases lay between the germline ends. The CDR3 length is 13 residues.

J is TRBJ1-6 and V is TRBV4-1; D might be TRBD1 (5 bases). The V gene's germline CDR1 is MGHRA and CDR2 YSYEKL. The CDR3 extends over 18 amino acids. The V end was cut by 1 base, the J end by 0 bases, with 13 bases between. CDR3: CASSQVRGSGSYNSPLHF. The CDR3 DNA sequence: TGCGCCAGCAGCCAAGTGAGGGGATCTGGCTCCTATAATTCACCCCTCCACTTT.

This clonotype has just a few counts. The chain links TRBV20-1 to TRBJ1-1; 7 positions match TRBD1. This CDR3 contains 14 residues. CDR1 is DFQATT, CDR2 SNEGSKA, per germline (reference sequence). V gave up 5 bases and J gave up 5 bases; unmatched junction bases: 11. In nucleotides, the CDR3 is TGCAGTGCTTCCAATAACAGGGGTGGGACTGAAGCTTTCTTT. Protein: CSASNNRGGTEAFF.

As for this clonotype: A junction end diverges from the germline sequence, so it may reflect a read error. CDR3 region: CASSQDDRGRLGCTF. The CDR3 coding sequence is TGCGCCAGCAGCCAAGATGACAGGGGGAGGCTTGGCTGCACCTTC. The genes are TRBV4-3 and TRBJ1-2; 9 nucleotides agree with TRBD1. Per germline, CDR1 LGHNA and CDR2 YSLEER. There are 15 residues in the CDR3.

In this sample, this clonotype turned up a few times. The chain joins TRBV10-3 to TRBJ2-7; TRBD1 might be the D (6 bases). The CDR3 covers 13 residues. The germline V gene has CDR1 ENHRY and CDR2 SYGVKD. V dropped 4 bases and J dropped 5 bases, with 12 bases sitting between them. CDR3 nucleotide sequence: TGTGCCATCAGTGGGGGACAACACGACGAGCAGTACTTC. Its translation: CAISGGQHDEQYF.